The 3 T cell receptor beta chains given below trace back to one sample, sequenced in a study of T cells in Graves' hyperthyroidism and ophthalmopathy. What was amplified from RNA transcripts were TCR beta CDR3 regions. TCR CDR3 regions were first amplified by RT-PCR with HTBI primers. TCRdb analysed the multiplex PCR reads with MiXCR anew, one entry per CDR3 protein. Of 300,000 to 400,000 distinct CDR3 sequences in the sample, around 13% were seen once. The specimen was blood. These receptor sequences come from a woman aged 55-70 years with Graves' hyperthyroidism.

This clonotype was counted at least ten times. The rearrangement joins TRBV19 to TRBJ2-5, with TRBD1 matching over 8 bases. This CDR3 region has 15 residues. In germline, CDR1 is LNHDA, CDR2 SQIVND (reference sequence). V trimming: 5 bases; J trimming: 2 bases; junction bases outside the gene matches: 7. In DNA form, the CDR3 reads TGTGCCAGTAGTCCTCGGACAGGGAGACAAGAGACCCAGTACTTC. Its protein is CASSPRTGRQETQYF.

In this sample, this clonotype turned up many times. The chain joins TRBV20-1 to TRBJ1-1; possibly TRBD1 for D (5 bases). Trimming removed 5 bases from V and 2 bases from J, with 12 bases in between. The CDR3 is 13 residues long. CDR1 and CDR2 from the germline V gene are DFQATT and SNEGSKA (reference sequence). CDR3 bases: TGCAGTGCTGCCCGTACAGGAAACACTGAAGCTTTCTTT. It specifies CSAARTGNTEAFF.

This clonotype was counted many times. The junction differs from germline at one of its ends, possibly a read error. The chain employs TRBV5-1 and TRBJ1-2, with 8 bases fitting TRBD1. There are 14 residues in the CDR3. Germline CDR1 is SGHRS and CDR2 is YFSETQ. The chain's CDR3 is CASSPGQADYGYTF. In nucleotides, the CDR3 is TGTGCCAGCTCACCGGGACAGGCGGACTATGGCTACACCTTC.